This T cell receptor beta chain appears in the sequencing data of a study of T cell repertoires in cytomegalovirus infection. Via MiXCR, TCRdb re-called the reads, giving one row per CDR3 protein. The table records 700,000 to 900,000 distinct CDR3 sequences, 29% of them present only once. The CDR3 sequence is 17 residues long. The germline V gene encodes CDR1 LNHNV and CDR2 YYDKDF (reference sequence). V lost 5 bases, J lost 6 bases, and 22 bases lay in between. Points from the study as a whole: Dominating the ex vivo response were HLA-C-restricted CMV-specific TCR beta clonotypes.

A note on this clonotype: Its target is unknown.

Source: cultured CD8+ T cells from PBMCs, taken from culture after CMV antigen stimulation. The origin of this receptor is a human donor in good health (CMV status not recorded). Some clones in this sample may be carry-over from other donors' samples. The rearrangement joins TRBV15 to TRBJ2-2; maybe TRBD2 (7 bases). CDR3 region: CATSPLPAGTSAGELFF. In DNA, the CDR3 is TGTGCCACCAGCCCCCTCCCAGCGGGGACATCAGCCGGGGAGCTGTTTTTT.